These 8 T cell receptor beta chains came from one sample sequenced in a study of blood T cell repertoires in COVID-19. Libraries were prepared by immunoSEQ multiplex PCR; TCRdb keeps only in-frame clonotypes and omits some of them. The sample comprises approximately 110,000 clones, 65% to 80% of which are singletons, and approximately 0.79% rests with the top ten. Sequences were obtained from peripheral blood. The receptors derive from a human donor with acute or convalescent COVID-19. The donor label of this sample is uncertain.

The chain carries TRBV20-1 and TRBJ2-7; 9 bases agree with TRBD2. V lost 3 bases to trimming and J lost 6 bases; unmatched junction nucleotides: 3. Germline V gene data show CDR1 as DFQATT and CDR2 as SNEGSKA (reference sequence). This CDR3 has 12 residues. CDR3: CSASQAGGEQYV. In DNA form, the CDR3 reads TGCAGTGCTAGTCAAGCGGGGGGCGAGCAGTACGTC.

The V call is TRBV24-1, the J call TRBJ1-5; D might be TRBD1 (6 bases). V was shortened by 2 bases and J by 4 bases, with 14 bases between the two germline ends. This CDR3 has 16 amino acids. The germline CDR1 and CDR2 sequences are KGHDR and SFDVKD. CDR3 protein: CATSDSGGRPNQPQHF. CDR3 sequence (DNA): TGTGCCACCAGTGATTCGGGGGGCAGACCTAATCAGCCCCAGCATTTT.

The chain carries TRBV27 and TRBJ2-1, with TRBD2 matching 7 bases. The J segment lost 5 bases and the V segment lost 3 bases, leaving 7 bases of the junction unmatched. CDR3 length: 15 amino acids. Per the germline V gene, CDR1 is MNHEY and CDR2 is SMNVEV (reference sequence). The CDR3 region has the DNA TGTGCCAGCAGTTTGTACGTGGGGGGGAACAATGAGCAGTTCTTC. It specifies CASSLYVGGNNEQFF.

This clone was counted only a few times. CDR3 residues: CASSDSASGGTDTQYF. The DNA for the CDR3 is TGTGCCAGCAGTGACTCGGCTAGCGGGGGTACAGATACGCAGTATTTT. The J gene is TRBJ2-3, the V gene TRBV6-4; 10 bases fit TRBD2. Germline V lookup: CDR1 MRHNA, CDR2 SNTAGT. Germline trimming cut 0 bases from V and 3 bases from J; bases unmatched to any gene: 3. The CDR3 is made up of 16 amino acids.

The chain recombines TRBV18 with TRBJ1-5; D gene uncertain. V was cut by 6 bases and J by 6 bases, with 6 bases left in between. The CDR3 consists of 11 residues. The V gene's germline CDR1 is KGHSH and CDR2 LQKENI. CDR3 coding DNA: TGTGCCAGCTCTCCCGGTCAGCCCCAGCATTTT. It is translated as CASSPGQPQHF.

V and J are TRBV24-1 and TRBJ2-4; D perhaps matches TRBD1 (6 bases). Germline-derived CDR1 and CDR2 are KGHDR and SFDVKD. V was cut by 4 bases and J by 3 bases, with 9 bases left in between. This CDR3 is 14 amino acids long. In nucleotides, the CDR3 is TGTGCCACCAGTGAAACAGGGTACAAAAACATTCAGTACTTC. The encoded protein is CATSETGYKNIQYF.

The chain carries TRBV14 and TRBJ1-2, with D possibly TRBD1 on 5 matching bases. Trimming left V 6 bases short and J 0 bases short, with 8 bases between. Germline V gene data show CDR1 as SGHDN and CDR2 as FVKESK. The CDR3 consists of 13 residues. CDR3 coding DNA: TGTGCCAGCAGTCCAGGGTCTAACTATGGCTACACCTTC. This translates into CASSPGSNYGYTF.

The chain combines TRBV5-1 with TRBJ1-1, with TRBD1 identical over 8 bases. Germline V lookup: CDR1 SGHRS, CDR2 YFSETQ. V gave up 4 bases and J gave up 4 bases; unmatched junction bases: 6. CDR3 length: 14 residues. This chain's CDR3 is CASSGTTGGTEAFF. In nucleotides, the CDR3 is TGCGCCAGCAGCGGAACAACAGGGGGCACTGAAGCTTTCTTT.